This T cell receptor beta chain was captured in a study of T cells after yellow fever vaccination. Overall study context: SMART-Seq v4 Ultra Low Input prepared the low-cell-number fractions.

The CDR3 has 14 residues. J lost 4 bases, V lost 4 bases, and 6 bases had no gene match. TCRdb reprocessed the 5' RACE reads with MiXCR, giving one entry per CDR3 protein. The sample lists hundreds of thousands of distinct CDR3 sequences; around 10% were seen once. This clonotype has more than one count but fewer than ten. This clonotype was sampled from a man younger than 30 who received the YFV17D yellow fever vaccine. The rearrangement joins TRBV12-3 or TRBV12-4 to TRBJ2-7; 8 nucleotides match TRBD1. This material consisted of PBMCs, taken on the day of the first yellow fever vaccination. The CDR3 is CASSSETGAYEQYF. CDR3 nucleotide sequence: TGTGCCAGCAGTTCGGAGACAGGGGCGTACGAGCAGTACTTC.